This TCR beta chain derives from a study of cytomegalovirus exposure and HLA in healthy donors. The overall study: About 180 million T cells yielded 117 million unique TCR beta sequences in earlier analysis. For the 300 to 400 genotyped donors, 75% to 90% fell within the Caucasian-associated ancestry cluster.

The V gene's germline CDR1 is SGHNT and CDR2 YENEEA. The CDR3 runs 13 residues. V was trimmed by 1 base and J by 5 bases, leaving 6 bases between them. Both 60 Vbeta primers and 13 Jbeta primers went into the PCR. Method: immunoSEQ multiplex PCR; TCRdb's copy keeps in-frame clones and lacks some. The table includes about 95,000 clones, 78% detected once. Only one count was recorded for this clone. The sequencing sample was made of PBMCs. This sequence joins TRBV11-3 and TRBJ1-5; D gene ambiguous. This sequence originates from a middle-aged woman in good health and CMV-seropositive. CDR3 residues: CASSLVRDQPQHF. CDR3 coding DNA: TGTGCCAGCAGCTTAGTTAGAGATCAGCCCCAGCATTTT.